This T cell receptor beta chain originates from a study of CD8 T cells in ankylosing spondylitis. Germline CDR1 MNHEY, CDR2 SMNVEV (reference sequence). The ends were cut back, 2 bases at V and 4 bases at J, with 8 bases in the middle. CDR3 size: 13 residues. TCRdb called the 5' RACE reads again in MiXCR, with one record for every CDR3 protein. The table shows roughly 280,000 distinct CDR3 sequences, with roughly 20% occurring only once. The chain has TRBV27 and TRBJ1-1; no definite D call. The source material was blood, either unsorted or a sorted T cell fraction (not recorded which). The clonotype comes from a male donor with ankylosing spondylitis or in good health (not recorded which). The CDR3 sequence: CASSLKGGTEAFF. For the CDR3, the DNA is TGTGCCAGCAGTTTAAAGGGCGGCACTGAAGCTTTCTTT.